The present T cell receptor (beta chain) was sequenced within a study of cytomegalovirus exposure and HLA in healthy donors. General study points: When analyzed later, a missense DCLRE1C variant was found to be linked to TCR beta V- and J-gene trimming. Another analysis was done later, and it associated approximately 18,000 TCR beta sequences with HLA alleles at 0.05 false discovery rate.

Donors showed nominal health when sampled, although they likely had unrecorded immune exposures. The PCR had 60 Vbeta and 13 Jbeta primers. Per the original data handling: A later analysis tallied tens of millions of unique TCR beta chains, about 11 million of them shared. Profiled with immunoSEQ multiplex PCR; TCRdb holds only in-frame clones, not every one. D and trimming come from the DNA, and the V and J calls and clone size come from that table. The data show 65,000 to 95,000 clones, 78% seen once. For this clone: Its antigen is still unknown.

Source material: PBMCs. The TCR comes from a male donor in good health and CMV-seropositive.

Here the CDR3 DNA reads TGTGCCAGCGGGACAGGTATCTACAATGAGCAGTTCTTC. Translation: CASGTGIYNEQFF. The V call is TRBV6-4, the J call TRBJ2-1; 8 nucleotides match TRBD1. Germline CDR1 is MRHNA and CDR2 is SNTAGT. The trim removed 8 bases at V and 3 bases at J, leaving 3 bases unmatched. The CDR3 is 13 residues long.